Listed below are T cell receptor beta chains from one sample, sequenced in a study of blood T cell repertoires in COVID-19. Only in-frame clones appear in the TCRdb table, and some are missing; sequencing was by immunoSEQ multiplex PCR. The table includes about 36,000 clones, just under 80% detected once. Sequencing was carried out using peripheral blood. The receptors originated from a man aged 60 to 69 with acute or convalescent COVID-19. Each CDR3 is given with its conserved first and last residue. A D gene is named only where the DNA matches it firmly. The size of a clone is reported for some rows only, either as once, few or many, or as a class for expanded clones.

D gene	J gene	V gene	CDR3 length	clone size	CDR3 protein	CDR3 DNA
TRBD1	TRBJ2-7	TRBV6-5	14	few	CASRPPGQAYEQYF	TGTGCCAGCAGACCTCCTGGACAGGCTTACGAGCAGTACTTC
TRBD1	TRBJ2-7	TRBV5-1	13	.	CASSRTGDDEQYF	TGCGCCAGCAGCCGGACAGGGGACGACGAGCAGTACTTC
.	TRBJ2-7	TRBV24-1	11	medium-sized	CATSDGDEQYF	TGTGCCACCAGTGACGGGGACGAGCAGTACTTC
.	TRBJ2-1	TRBV10-1	14	.	CASSIRTEYNEQFF	TGCGCCAGCAGTATAAGGACAGAATACAATGAGCAGTTCTTC
.	TRBJ1-5	TRBV6-2/TRBV6-3	15	.	CASSYTTGWNQPQHF	TGTGCCAGCAGTTATACTACAGGGTGGAATCAGCCCCAGCATTTT
TRBD1	TRBJ2-1	TRBV24-1	17	.	CATSESPGQGTRNEQFF	TGTGCCACCAGTGAAAGCCCGGGACAGGGAACGAGGAATGAGCAGTTCTTC
TRBD2	TRBJ2-7	TRBV19	13	.	CAGPSGRAGRQYF	TGTGCCGGACCTAGCGGGAGGGCGGGGAGGCAGTACTTC
.	TRBJ2-7	TRBV11-2	14	.	CASSLTTGIHEQYF	TGTGCCAGCAGCTTGACCACAGGGATACACGAGCAGTACTTC
TRBD2	TRBJ2-1	TRBV28	16	.	CASSLVPSGRFDEQFF	TGTGCCAGCAGTTTAGTTCCTAGCGGGAGATTCGATGAGCAGTTCTTC
.	TRBJ2-7	TRBV7-2	13	.	CASRPDRPYEQYF	TGTGCCAGCAGACCAGACAGGCCTTACGAGCAGTACTTC
.	TRBJ2-7	TRBV6-5	14	.	CASSPGDGTYEQYF	TGTGCCAGCAGCCCGGGAGACGGCACCTACGAGCAGTACTTC
.	TRBJ1-6	TRBV30	13	few	CAWRAGENSPLHF	TGTGCCTGGAGGGCCGGGGAGAATTCACCCCTCCACTTT
.	TRBJ2-3	TRBV11-3	16	.	CASSLRSISSTDTQYF	TGTGCCAGCAGCTTAAGATCTATATCTAGCACAGATACGCAGTATTTT
TRBD1	TRBJ2-7	TRBV6-5	14	.	CASSSTGGAYEQYF	TGTGCCAGCAGTTCAACAGGGGGCGCTTACGAGCAGTACTTC
.	TRBJ2-7	TRBV6-2/TRBV6-3	11	.	CASCSVYEQYF	TGTGCCAGCTGTTCGGTGTACGAGCAGTACTTC
.	TRBJ1-4	TRBV6-6	12	.	CASIRAGEKLFF	TGTGCCAGCATCAGGGCGGGGGAAAAACTGTTTTTT
TRBD2	TRBJ2-1	TRBV4-1	15	.	CASSQGGSPYNEQFF	TGCGCCAGCAGCCAGGGAGGGAGCCCCTACAATGAGCAGTTCTTC
.	TRBJ2-7	TRBV4-1	16	.	CASSQDSPAAGLGQYF	TGCGCCAGCAGCCAAGATTCCCCCGCCGCGGGCTTGGGGCAGTACTTC
TRBD2	TRBJ2-7	TRBV10-3	13	.	CAISSTSGNEQYF	TGTGCCATCTCGTCGACTAGCGGGAACGAGCAGTACTTC
.	TRBJ2-5	TRBV5-1	17	once	CASSMGLARTPQETQYF	TGCGCCAGCAGCATGGGTCTAGCGAGAACACCCCAAGAGACCCAGTACTTC
TRBD1	TRBJ2-7	TRBV4-2	17	few	CASSPLPAGTGGYEQYF	TGTGCCAGCAGCCCTCTACCCGCCGGGACAGGGGGGTACGAGCAGTACTTC
.	TRBJ1-1	TRBV7-2	13	.	CASSPVMNTEAFF	TGTGCCAGCAGCCCAGTTATGAACACTGAAGCTTTCTTT